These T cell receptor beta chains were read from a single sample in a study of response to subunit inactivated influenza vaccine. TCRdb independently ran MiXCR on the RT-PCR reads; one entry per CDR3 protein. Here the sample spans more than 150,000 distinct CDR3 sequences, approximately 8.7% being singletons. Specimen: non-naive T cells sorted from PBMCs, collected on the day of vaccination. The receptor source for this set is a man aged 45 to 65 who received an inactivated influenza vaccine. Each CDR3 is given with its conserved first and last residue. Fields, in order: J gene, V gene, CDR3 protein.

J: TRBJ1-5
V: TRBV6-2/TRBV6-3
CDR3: CASSYIGPAVIYSNQPQHF

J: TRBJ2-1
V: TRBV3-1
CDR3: CASSRLTSGYNEQFF

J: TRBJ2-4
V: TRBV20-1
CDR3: CSASPRANIQYF

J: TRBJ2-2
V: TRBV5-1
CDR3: CASSSSGQGNTGELFF

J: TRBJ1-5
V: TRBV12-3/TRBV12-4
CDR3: CASSLRGGPINQPQHF

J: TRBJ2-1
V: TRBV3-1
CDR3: CASSQVQAGYNEQFF

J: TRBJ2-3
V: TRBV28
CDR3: CASSLPTGTSGTDTQYF

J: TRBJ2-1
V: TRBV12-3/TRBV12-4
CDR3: CASSLSVRIQGFSYEQFF

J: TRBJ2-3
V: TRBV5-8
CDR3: CASSPGVPSTDTQYF

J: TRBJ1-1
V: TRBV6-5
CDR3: CASRAPGTEAFF

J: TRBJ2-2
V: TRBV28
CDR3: CASQSTRSVSGELFF

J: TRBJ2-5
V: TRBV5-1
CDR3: CASSLGTSGGYQETQYF

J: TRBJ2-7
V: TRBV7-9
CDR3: CASSPSGGSSYEQYF